These T cell receptor beta chains were read from a single sample in a study of blood T cell repertoires in COVID-19. Data came from immunoSEQ multiplex PCR; TCRdb stores just in-frame clones and leaves some out. The profile shows under 200,000 clones, around 80% of them singletons. The specimen sequenced was peripheral blood. The source is a man between 65 and 85 years old with active or convalescent COVID-19. The CDR3 runs from the conserved cysteine through the conserved F or W. The order of the fields is clone size, J gene, V gene, D gene, CDR3 DNA, CDR3 protein. D genes are given only for firm matches. Size tells how often a clone was seen (once, few, many) or the class of an expanded clone, and some rows leave it out.

>-|TRBJ2-7|TRBV6-5|TRBD2
TGTGCCAGCAGCTCCCAAGCGGGAGTCTTGTACGAGCAGTACTTC
CASSSQAGVLYEQYF
>-|TRBJ2-7|TRBV11-2|TRBD2
TGTGCCAGCAGCTCTGGGACTAGCGGGAGCGAGCAGTACTTC
CASSSGTSGSEQYF
>-|TRBJ2-1|TRBV20-1|TRBD2
TGCAGTGCTAGTCCTCCCAGTCTGCCGGGGGGGCCGCTGGGCATCTACAATGAGCAGTTCTTC
CSASPPSLPGGPLGIYNEQFF
>-|TRBJ2-5|TRBV6-2/TRBV6-3|TRBD1
TGTGCCAGCAGTTCGGGACAGCTCCAAGAGACCCAGTACTTC
CASSSGQLQETQYF
>-|TRBJ2-5|TRBV29-1|-
TGCAGCCCTGCGACCGGGGGGACCCAGTACTTC
CSPATGGTQYF
>-|TRBJ2-5|TRBV25-1|TRBD2
TGTGCCAGCAGTGACTTTCCTCGGACTAGCGGGAGGGAGACCCAGTACTTC
CASSDFPRTSGRETQYF
>-|TRBJ2-7|TRBV30|TRBD1
TGTGCCTGGAGTCCCGGGACAGGGGCCCGCGAGCAGTACTTC
CAWSPGTGAREQYF
>-|TRBJ2-3|TRBV7-3|TRBD2
TGTGCCAGCAGCTTATATTTTTCGGCGGGAGGGGGAGAAGATACGCAGTATTTT
CASSLYFSAGGGEDTQYF
>-|TRBJ2-7|TRBV3-1/TRBV3-2|-
TGTGCCAGCAGCCAGGGCTCCTTAGGGCAGTACTTC
CASSQGSLGQYF
>-|TRBJ2-2|TRBV7-2|TRBD2
TGTGCCAGCAGCCCAAGGACTAGCGGGGAGGGGGAGCTGTTTTTT
CASSPRTSGEGELFF
>once|TRBJ1-4|TRBV29-1|TRBD1
TGCAGCGTTATGACAGGGCCTAATGAAAAACTGTTTTTT
CSVMTGPNEKLFF
>-|TRBJ2-2|TRBV10-3|-
TGTGCCATCAGGGAACAGGGCGCAGGGGAGCGCGAGCTGTTTTTT
CAIREQGAGERELFF
>-|TRBJ1-5|TRBV6-1|-
TGTGCCAGCAGTGAATATATGTTAGGCAGGGCAAATCAGCCCCAGCATTTT
CASSEYMLGRANQPQHF
>-|TRBJ1-4|TRBV5-1|TRBD1
TGCGCCAGCAGTCTGGGGACGGGACAGTATAATGAAAAACTGTTTTTT
CASSLGTGQYNEKLFF
>-|TRBJ1-1|TRBV2|-
TGTGCCAGCAGTGTGATGTCCTTGGAGGACACTGAAGCTTTCTTT
CASSVMSLEDTEAFF
>-|TRBJ2-1|TRBV24-1|-
TGTGCCACCAGTGGCTGGGGACTGAACAATGAGCAGTTCTTC
CATSGWGLNNEQFF
>-|TRBJ2-3|TRBV9|TRBD1
TGTGCCAGCAGCCCCCGACAGGGTACTAGCACAGATACGCAGTATTTT
CASSPRQGTSTDTQYF
>-|TRBJ1-6|TRBV7-2|-
TGTGCCAGCCACTTGGGCTTTTACTCACCCCTCCACTTT
CASHLGFYSPLHF
>-|TRBJ2-2|TRBV3-1/TRBV3-2|TRBD2
TGTGCCAGCACCGGGACTAGCGGGAACACCGGGGAGCTGTTTTTT
CASTGTSGNTGELFF
>-|TRBJ1-1|TRBV7-8|TRBD1
TGTGCCAGCAGCGGTCCCGGGACAGGTTTGAACACTGAAGCTTTCTTT
CASSGPGTGLNTEAFF
>-|TRBJ2-1|TRBV5-1|TRBD2
TGCGCCAGCAGCCGGACTAGCGCCGATGAGCAGTTCTTC
CASSRTSADEQFF
>-|TRBJ2-1|TRBV30|TRBD2
TGTGCCTGGAGTATGGCGGGGGGTTTCAATGAGCAGTTCTTC
CAWSMAGGFNEQFF
>-|TRBJ2-5|TRBV3-1/TRBV3-2|-
TGTGCCAGCAGCCAAGCGGGGGAGACCCAGTACTTC
CASSQAGETQYF
>-|TRBJ2-1|TRBV6-4|-
TGTGCCAGCAGAATACACGATAGGGGGTACAATGAGCAGTTCTTC
CASRIHDRGYNEQFF
>-|TRBJ2-3|TRBV4-3|-
TGCGCCAGCAGCCAGTCTTGGGCCGCAGATACGCAGTATTTT
CASSQSWAADTQYF
>-|TRBJ1-5|TRBV5-4|-
TGTGCCAGCAGCTTCGGGGGAGAGTTTAGCAATCAGCCCCAGCATTTT
CASSFGGEFSNQPQHF
>-|TRBJ2-3|TRBV3-1/TRBV3-2|-
TGTGCCAGCAGCCAGTCTGGGGCGGATACGCAGTATTTT
CASSQSGADTQYF
>-|TRBJ2-1|TRBV9|TRBD1
TGTGCCAGCAGCGTAGGTGGGGGACAGGGGCTGTATGAGCAGTTCTTC
CASSVGGGQGLYEQFF
>-|TRBJ1-2|TRBV19|-
TGTGCCAGTAGTATAGATTGGTGGCAGGACTCTGGCTACACCTTC
CASSIDWWQDSGYTF
>-|TRBJ1-1|TRBV6-1|-
TGTGCCAGCAGTGAAGCTAGGACTCGAACCCGTTTC
CASSEARTRTRF
>-|TRBJ1-1|TRBV28|-
TGTGCCAGCAGTTTATCCCCGACGGGGGGAGATGAAGCTTTCTTT
CASSLSPTGGDEAFF
>once|TRBJ1-2|TRBV9|TRBD1
TGTGCCAGCAGCGCCGGTCCCGGGACAGGGGGCTATGGCTACACCTTC
CASSAGPGTGGYGYTF
>-|TRBJ2-1|TRBV15|TRBD2
TGTGCCACCAGCAGAGACATAGCGGGAGTGGGCTCCTACAATGAGCAGTTCTTC
CATSRDIAGVGSYNEQFF
>-|TRBJ1-2|TRBV3-1/TRBV3-2|-
TGTGCCAGCAGCCAACAGGGGAGAAATGGCTACACCTTC
CASSQQGRNGYTF
>few|TRBJ2-7|TRBV18|-
TGTGCCAGCTCACCACCGCAGGGAGGCGGTTACGAGCAGTACTTC
CASSPPQGGGYEQYF
>-|TRBJ2-5|TRBV9|TRBD2
TGTGCCAGCAGCGGATCCGGACTAGCAGGGACCCAGTACTTC
CASSGSGLAGTQYF
>-|TRBJ2-7|TRBV21-1|-
TGTGCCAGCACCACAGGGATCTACGAGCAGTACTTC
CASTTGIYEQYF
>once|TRBJ1-6|TRBV12-3/TRBV12-4|TRBD1
TGTGCCAGCAGTCGGACAGGGGGTTCACCCCTCCACTTT
CASSRTGGSPLHF
>-|TRBJ2-1|TRBV11-3|TRBD2
TGTGCCAGCAGCTTGGAGAGCGGGGGGGCCAAGCGGAATGAGCAGTTCTTC
CASSLESGGAKRNEQFF
>-|TRBJ1-2|TRBV7-2|-
TGTGCCAGCAGCAAGACCCGGGACATAGCTAACTATGGCTACACCTTC
CASSKTRDIANYGYTF
>-|TRBJ1-1|TRBV7-8|-
TGTGCCAGCAGCCGCAGGGTTGTCACTGAAGCTTTCTTT
CASSRRVVTEAFF
>-|TRBJ1-4|TRBV25-1|-
TGTGCCAGCAAGCCTGGGGGAGGGAGTGAAAAACTGTTTTTT
CASKPGGGSEKLFF
>-|TRBJ2-3|TRBV5-6|-
TGTGCCAGCAGCTTGGTCGGGAGCTCGCGGGATACGCAGTATTTT
CASSLVGSSRDTQYF
>-|TRBJ1-1|TRBV14|-
TGTGCCAGCAGCCAAGAGAACCGAGGAGGTTTCTTT
CASSQENRGGFF
>-|TRBJ1-5|TRBV27|TRBD1
TGTGCCAGCAGTTGGGCAGGGGGAGAACAGCCCCAGCATTTT
CASSWAGGEQPQHF
>-|TRBJ2-7|TRBV2|-
TGTGCCAGCTCCCAGGAGGTGACGGGGGAGCAGTACTTC
CASSQEVTGEQYF
>-|TRBJ2-3|TRBV19|-
TGTGCCAGTAGTATCTCTAGCGCGAACCTGAAAGATACGCAGTATTTT
CASSISSANLKDTQYF
>-|TRBJ1-2|TRBV5-5|-
TGTGCCAGCAGCTTTCAGGGCCCCTACTATGGCTACACCTTC
CASSFQGPYYGYTF
>-|TRBJ1-2|TRBV19|TRBD1
TGTGCCAGTAGTGAAAACAGGGGCAACTATGGCTACACCTTC
CASSENRGNYGYTF
>-|TRBJ2-7|TRBV11-2|TRBD2
TGTGCCAGCAGCTCCATAGGGAGACTAGCGGGGGGGCGCGAGCAGTACTTC
CASSSIGRLAGGREQYF
>-|TRBJ1-4|TRBV20-1|-
TGCAGTGCTAGTAGGCAGGGAAATAATGAAAAACTGTTTTTT
CSASRQGNNEKLFF
>-|TRBJ2-7|TRBV24-1|-
TGTGCCACCAGTGATACTCAGGGTGGCGAGCAGTACTTC
CATSDTQGGEQYF
>many|TRBJ2-3|TRBV6-4|-
TGTGCCAGCAGGACCGGGACTGGTCCCACAGATACGCAGTATTTT
CASRTGTGPTDTQYF
>-|TRBJ2-3|TRBV24-1|TRBD1
TGTGCCACCAGTCAGGGGGCGAACACAGATACGCAGTATTTT
CATSQGANTDTQYF
>once|TRBJ2-3|TRBV19|-
TGTGCCAGTAGGCGAAGGGACATGACAGATACGCAGTATTTT
CASRRRDMTDTQYF
>-|TRBJ2-6|TRBV10-3|TRBD1
TGTGCCATCAGCCTGGTAGGGACAGGGCACTCTGGGGCCAACGTCCTGACTTTC
CAISLVGTGHSGANVLTF
>-|TRBJ1-5|TRBV10-1|-
TGCGCCAGCAGTGAGTTGCGGGGGAGGCTCTGTAGCAATCAGCCCCAGCATTTT
CASSELRGRLCSNQPQHF
>-|TRBJ1-1|TRBV6-6|TRBD1
TGTGCCAGCGTGTCACAGGGGGTAACTGAAGCTTTCTTT
CASVSQGVTEAFF
>once|TRBJ1-5|TRBV25-1|TRBD1
TGTGCCAGCAGTGATACGACAGGGGGCCTCAATCAGCCCCAGCATTTT
CASSDTTGGLNQPQHF
>-|TRBJ1-2|TRBV7-9|TRBD1
TGTGCCAGCAGACCCGGGACAGAGTATGGCTACACCTTC
CASRPGTEYGYTF